This TCR beta chain was sequenced during a study of T-cell reconstitution after alpha-beta-depleted transplantation in children. Study results and limitations: Surviving recipient T cells and thymic progenitors underlay high day-60 TCRbeta diversity in some patients. One year after transplant, T-cell counts and diversity came mostly from newly produced T cells. Several hundred rapidly expanded clones from non-depleted graft cells reportedly supplied alpha-beta T cells about two months post-transplant.

This clonotype turned up a few times. Its target is not known. The CDR3 is 13 residues long. Losses at the gene ends were 8 bases for V and 6 bases for J; bases not matched to a gene: 10. Germline loops: CDR1 DFQATT, CDR2 SNEGSKA (reference sequence). The TCRbeta library incorporated unique molecular identifiers. A single record per CDR3 protein comes from TCRdb applying MiXCR to the PCR reads. The table includes around 960,000 distinct CDR3 sequences, roughly 29% detected once. This sequence was found in a boy in the first two years of life who had a stem cell transplant for SCID, so the T cells may come from the graft donor. Material: PBMCs, mostly from graft donor cells, obtained 360 days after TCRalphabeta/CD19-depleted stem cell transplant. The chain joins TRBV20-1 to TRBJ1-1; 9 nucleotides match TRBD1. The CDR3 sequence: CSTEQGAKPEAFF. In DNA, the CDR3 is TGCAGTACCGAACAGGGGGCGAAGCCTGAAGCTTTCTTT.